The source of this T cell receptor beta chain is a study of beta chain features in type 1 diabetes. Regarding this clone: Its antigen remains unknown.

Blood was collected once per donor into heparin, averaging about 100 mL. The study's findings and limits: TCRB CDR3 length was moderately but significantly reduced in all four CD4+ subsets of Type 1 diabetes patients. Researchers cautioned that cDNA sequencing could over-represent cells with high TCR expression. VDJ junctions from patients with type 1 diabetes contained fewer insertions and more deletions.

Expressed TCRB transcripts got sequenced, as all isolated RNA was reverse transcribed. TCRdb's copy holds only in-frame clones and misses some; the assay was immunoSEQ multiplex PCR. The sample yields about 320,000 clones, 12% to 15% seen once. Germline values: CDR1 SGHTA, CDR2 FQGNSA. This CDR3 comprises 15 residues. V gave up 1 base and J gave up 4 bases; unmatched junction bases: 6. This rearrangement joins TRBV7-2 to TRBJ1-2; TRBD1 matches at 7 bases. The sequencing input was central memory CD4+ T cells from blood. The clonotype was recovered from a man younger than 45 in good health. The CDR3 sequence: CASSLEGARSYGYTF. The CDR3 nucleotides read TGTGCCAGCAGCTTAGAGGGGGCGAGGAGCTATGGCTACACCTTC.